This entry lists 20 T cell receptor beta chains sequenced from one sample in a study of shared clonotypes between healthy human individuals. Generated by immunoSEQ multiplex PCR, the TCRdb table keeps only in-frame clones and is missing some. The sample shows 450,000 to 500,000 clones, around 80% of them seen only once. Material for sequencing was PBMCs. The receptor source for this set is a woman in her thirties or forties in good health. Some clones in this sample may be carry-over from other donors' samples.

The chain recombines TRBV9 with TRBJ2-4, with D perhaps matching TRBD2 (5 bases). The CDR3 loop spans 18 amino acids. The V and J ends lost 4 bases and 3 bases respectively, with 23 bases between them. CDR1 and CDR2 from the germline V gene are SGDLS and YYNGEE. The CDR3 is CASSPRGIGVGVKNIQYF. DNA of the CDR3: TGTGCCAGCAGCCCTAGAGGGATTGGGGTCGGAGTCAAAAACATTCAGTACTTC.

The chain combines TRBV6-4 with TRBJ2-1; 8 positions match TRBD2. The CDR3 is 15 amino acids. V was pared by 5 bases and J by 8 bases, with 11 bases of the junction left unmatched. The germline gives CDR1 MRHNA, CDR2 SNTAGT. CDR3 DNA: TGTGCCAGCAGTATTAGCGGGAATCGTGAGGATGAGCAGTTCTTC. Encoded protein: CASSISGNREDEQFF.

This chain uses TRBV29-1 with TRBJ1-1; 9 positions match TRBD1. The ends lost 1 base at V and 7 bases at J; junction bases unmatched: 10. The length of the CDR3 is 15 residues. The germline V gene encodes CDR1 SQVTM and CDR2 ANQGSEA. CDR3 loop: CSVEVGQGPRREAFF. For the CDR3, the DNA is TGCAGCGTTGAAGTGGGACAGGGTCCAAGACGTGAAGCTTTCTTT.

This clone was observed once. The chain combines TRBV4-3 with TRBJ2-3, with 9 bases aligning to TRBD2. Germline trimming cut 5 bases from V and 4 bases from J; bases unmatched to any gene: 7. The CDR3 has 15 amino acids. Germline V gene lookup returns CDR1 LGHNA and CDR2 YSLEER. The DNA for the CDR3 is TGCGCCAGCAGCACCATTAGCGGGAGTGCAGATACGCAGTATTTT. It specifies CASSTISGSADTQYF.

J is TRBJ2-2 and V is TRBV15; no reliable D call. This CDR3 has 14 residues. Trimming took 6 bases from V and 4 from J, leaving 12 bases between them. Germline loops: CDR1 LNHNV, CDR2 YYDKDF (reference sequence). The CDR3 coding sequence is TGTGCCACCAGACAGAACCTTCGCACCGGGGAGCTGTTTTTT. As protein: CATRQNLRTGELFF.

This chain links TRBV2 with TRBJ1-5; D might be TRBD1 (6 bases). Germline V gives CDR1 SNHLY, CDR2 FYNNEI. CDR3 size: 14 residues. The ends were cut back, 6 bases at V and 5 bases at J, with 14 bases in the middle. The CDR3 bases are TGTGCCAGCAGAGTCCAAGCAGGGGATCAGCCCCAGCATTTT. Protein sequence: CASRVQAGDQPQHF.

V is TRBV6-5 and J is TRBJ2-7, with D possibly being TRBD1 (6 bases). The CDR3 length is 16 residues. Trimming removed 2 bases from V and 0 bases from J, with 14 bases in between. Germline CDR1 reads MNHEY; CDR2 reads SVGAGI. The CDR3 region has the DNA TGTGCCAGCAGTTACCAGGGGAGCCCCAGCTCCTACGAGCAGTACTTC. This gives the protein CASSYQGSPSSYEQYF.

V and J are TRBV27 and TRBJ2-3; no clear D gene. The CDR3 runs 14 residues. V was clipped by 9 bases and J by 0 bases, with 13 bases between them. The germline CDR1 and CDR2 sequences are MNHEY and SMNVEV (reference sequence). In DNA form, the CDR3 reads TGTGCCAGTAGACCCTGCCCTAGCACAGATACGCAGTATTTT. Amino acid sequence: CASRPCPSTDTQYF.

This clone occurred a few times. V is TRBV6-5 and J is TRBJ2-1, with 7 bases aligning to TRBD2. Germline values: CDR1 MNHEY, CDR2 SVGAGI. The V segment lost 6 bases and the J segment 0 bases; nucleotides outside the gene matches: 5. This CDR3 spans 15 amino acids. This chain's CDR3 is CASSPSGGSYNEQFF. CDR3 sequence (DNA): TGTGCCAGCAGCCCTAGCGGAGGCTCCTACAATGAGCAGTTCTTC.

This chain links TRBV10-2 with TRBJ1-6, with D possibly being TRBD1 (5 bases). The germline gives CDR1 WSHSY, CDR2 SAAADI. CDR3 length: 14 residues. Deletions cut 0 bases from V and 6 bases from J, with 6 bases between. The CDR3 protein is CASSESTANSPLHF. The CDR3 coding sequence is TGCGCCAGCAGTGAGTCGACAGCTAATTCACCCCTCCACTTT.

The chain employs TRBV5-1 and TRBJ2-5; D is possibly TRBD1 (5 bases). Germline lookup yields CDR1 SGHRS and CDR2 YFSETQ. The CDR3 sequence is 14 residues long. The V end was cut by 0 bases, the J end by 0 bases, with 6 bases between. CDR3 nucleotides: TGCGCCAGCAGCTTGGGACAGTACCAAGAGACCCAGTACTTC. Translated: CASSLGQYQETQYF. Drawing the rest from reference TRBV5-1 and TRBJ2-5, the complete variable domain is KAGVTQTPRYLIKTRGQQVTLSCSPISGHRSVSWYQQTPGQGLQFLFEYFSETQRNKGNFPGRFSGRQFSNSRSEMNVSTLELGDSALYLCASSLGQYQETQYFGPGTRLLVL.

This clone was found many times. This chain joins TRBV5-1 and TRBJ2-3; 8 bases are shared with TRBD2. CDR3 length: 17 amino acids. After removal of 2 bases from V and 0 bases from J, the junction contained 8 bases not matched to a gene. Looked up from germline, CDR1 is SGHRS and CDR2 is YFSETQ. The CDR3 reads CASSFGTGTRSTDTQYF. The CDR3 region has the DNA TGCGCCAGCAGCTTTGGAACCGGGACTAGAAGCACAGATACGCAGTATTTT.

The rearrangement joins TRBV11-2 to TRBJ2-7; possibly TRBD1 for D (7 bases). V dropped 3 bases and J dropped 2 bases, with 11 bases sitting between them. The CDR3 extends over 14 amino acids. The V gene's germline CDR1 is SGHAT and CDR2 FQNNGV. CDR3 loop: CASSLAGQTYEQYF. The CDR3 region has the DNA TGTGCCAGCAGCTTGGCGGGACAGACCTACGAGCAGTACTTC.

The rearrangement links TRBV6-5 to TRBJ1-1; perhaps TRBD1 as D (6 bases). V lost 6 bases to trimming and J lost 3 bases, with 17 bases between them. This CDR3 has 15 amino acids. In germline, CDR1 is MNHEY, CDR2 SVGAGI. DNA of the CDR3: TGTGCCAGCAGACCGCTAAGGACAGACTACACTGAAGCTTTCTTT. Amino acids: CASRPLRTDYTEAFF.

This clone was detected once. The chain has TRBV5-4 and TRBJ1-2; D gene uncertain. The length of the CDR3 is 15 residues. The germline CDR1 and CDR2 sequences are SGHNT and YYREEE (reference sequence). Trimming stripped 2 bases from V and 4 bases from J, with 15 bases between. CDR3 amino acids: CASSLGASTVYGYTF. The DNA for the CDR3 is TGTGCCAGCAGCTTAGGCGCCAGCACGGTCTATGGCTACACCTTC.

The rearrangement joins TRBV28 to TRBJ2-5; D is unresolved. CDR1 MDHEN and CDR2 SYDVKM come from the germline V gene. This CDR3 has 15 amino acids. The V and J ends lost 7 bases and 5 bases respectively, with 20 bases between them. The CDR3 protein is CASIPDETRRETQYF. The CDR3 bases are TGTGCCAGCATCCCCGACGAAACCCGCAGGGAGACCCAGTACTTC.

V usage is TRBV28 and J usage is TRBJ1-5; no firm D call. The length of the CDR3 is 15 residues. Germline V lookup: CDR1 MDHEN, CDR2 SYDVKM. V lost 7 bases to trimming and J lost 5 bases, with 18 bases between them. CDR3 nucleotides: TGTGCCAGCAACCTCCGGGCAGTCATATATCAGCCCCAGCATTTT. Amino acids: CASNLRAVIYQPQHF. The entire variable domain, with the rest obtained from reference TRBV28 and TRBJ1-5, is as follows: DVKVTQSSRYLVKRTGEKVFLECVQDMDHENMFWYRQDPGLGLRLIYFSYDVKMKEKGDIPEGYSVSREKKERFSLILESASTNQTSMYLCASNLRAVIYQPQHFGDGTRLSIL.

The chain joins TRBV5-1 to TRBJ2-1; a weak D match, TRBD1 (6 bases). Germline loops: CDR1 SGHRS, CDR2 YFSETQ. Trimming took 4 bases from V and 7 from J, leaving 21 bases between them. The length of the CDR3 is 16 residues. CDR3 nucleotides: TGCGCCAGCAGCGCCGACCGGGACATACGACTGAATGAGCAGTTCTTC. This encodes CASSADRDIRLNEQFF.

This clone was detected only a few times. The CDR3 protein is CASSPGTSGYEQYF. The CDR3 coding sequence is TGTGCCAGCAGTCCAGGGACTAGCGGGTACGAGCAGTACTTC. The rearrangement joins TRBV2 to TRBJ2-7; TRBD2 matches 12 bases. Per germline, CDR1 SNHLY and CDR2 FYNNEI. This CDR3 comprises 14 residues. Trimming at V came to 5 bases and at J to 4 bases, leaving 3 bases not matched to a gene.

The chain has TRBV15 and TRBJ2-1, with 13 bases that match TRBD2. Germline V CDR1 and CDR2: LNHNV, YYDKDF (reference sequence). This CDR3 is 15 amino acids long. The junction had 5 bases not matched to a gene; V was cut back by 5 bases and J by 7 bases. In DNA form, the CDR3 reads TGTGCCACCAGCGTTCGGACTAGCGGGAGAAATGAGCAGTTCTTC. It specifies CATSVRTSGRNEQFF.